A selection of T cell receptor beta chains follows, all from one sample in a study of blood T cell repertoires in COVID-19. TCRdb's table, derived via immunoSEQ multiplex PCR, lists solely in-frame clones and lacks some. The top ten clones hold roughly a tenth of a sample with about 370,000 clones, about 89% of them seen once. Sequenced material: peripheral blood. These receptors all stem from a woman aged 30 to 39 with COVID-19, enrolled during active disease. CDR3s include the opening cysteine and the closing phenylalanine or tryptophan. The order of the fields is clone size, J gene, D gene, V gene, CDR3 protein, CDR3 DNA. The D gene is left open where the match is weak. The size entry is marked missing in some rows and otherwise reads once, few, many or a size class.

few | TRBJ2-1 | TRBD2 | TRBV28 | CASRVGSGRAVEQFF | TGTGCCAGCAGGGTCGGTAGCGGGAGGGCCGTAGAGCAGTTCTTC
. | TRBJ1-6 | . | TRBV2 | CARTGSSYNSPLHF | TGTGCCCGAACAGGGAGCTCCTATAATTCACCCCTCCACTTT
. | TRBJ2-5 | . | TRBV25-1 | CASSEGGYRYQETQYF | TGTGCCAGCAGTGAAGGGGGCTATAGGTACCAAGAGACCCAGTACTTC
. | TRBJ1-5 | . | TRBV7-9 | CASSLVDQPQHF | TGTGCCAGCAGCTTAGTCGATCAGCCCCAGCATTTT
. | TRBJ2-3 | TRBD1 | TRBV24-1 | CATSDRGQGAEDTQYF | TGTGCCACCAGTGACCGTGGACAGGGGGCAGAAGATACGCAGTATTTT
few | TRBJ1-2 | TRBD1 | TRBV28 | CASSLVVGGGYGYTF | TGTGCCAGCAGTTTGGTAGTAGGGGGCGGCTATGGCTACACCTTC
. | TRBJ2-6 | TRBD2 | TRBV19 | CASSIVGGAGANVLTF | TGTGCCAGTAGTATAGTGGGAGGGGCTGGGGCCAACGTCCTGACTTTC
. | TRBJ2-5 | . | TRBV24-1 | CATSGAGRDETQYF | TGTGCCACCAGTGGGGCGGGTAGGGATGAGACCCAGTACTTC
. | TRBJ2-7 | . | TRBV7-9 | CASSFGGDRRSYEQYF | TGTGCCAGCAGCTTTGGGGGGGACAGGCGGTCCTACGAGCAGTACTTC
once | TRBJ2-4 | TRBD1 | TRBV7-2 | CASSLEGTEPNIQYF | TGTGCCAGCAGCTTAGAAGGGACAGAGCCTAACATTCAGTACTTC
. | TRBJ2-5 | TRBD1 | TRBV3-1/TRBV3-2 | CASSRQGGETQYF | TGTGCCAGCAGCCGACAGGGGGGAGAGACCCAGTACTTC
. | TRBJ2-3 | TRBD1 | TRBV27 | CFGTGPDTQYF | TGTTTTGGGACAGGACCAGATACGCAGTATTTT
. | TRBJ2-1 | TRBD2 | TRBV30 | CAWGSLADDNEQFF | TGTGCCTGGGGAAGCCTAGCGGACGACAATGAGCAGTTCTTC
. | TRBJ2-7 | TRBD1 | TRBV24-1 | CATSPSTGDLNEQYF | TGTGCCACCAGTCCCTCGACAGGGGATCTTAACGAGCAGTACTTC
. | TRBJ2-4 | . | TRBV9 | CASSRGYFDKNIQYF | TGTGCCAGCAGCCGAGGGTATTTCGACAAAAACATTCAGTACTTC
few | TRBJ2-5 | TRBD1 | TRBV11-3 | CASSLGQGAWETQYF | TGTGCCAGCAGCTTAGGACAGGGGGCTTGGGAGACCCAGTACTTC
. | TRBJ2-1 | TRBD2 | TRBV28 | CASSLGLAGVAEQFF | TGTGCCAGCAGTTTAGGGCTAGCGGGGGTTGCAGAGCAGTTCTTC
. | TRBJ2-1 | . | TRBV5-1 | CASSLEAGTYNEQFF | TGCGCCAGCAGCTTGGAGGCAGGAACTTACAATGAGCAGTTCTTC
. | TRBJ2-7 | TRBD2 | TRBV28 | CASTTLGGREQYF | TGTGCCAGCACGACGCTGGGAGGGCGGGAGCAGTACTTC
. | TRBJ2-3 | TRBD2 | TRBV5-1 | CASSPGLAGVEGTDTQYF | TGCGCCAGCAGCCCAGGACTAGCGGGAGTTGAGGGCACAGATACGCAGTATTTT
. | TRBJ2-5 | TRBD1 | TRBV7-6 | CASSRDRVKTQYF | TGTGCCAGCAGCCGGGACAGGGTAAAGACCCAGTACTTC
. | TRBJ2-3 | TRBD2 | TRBV6-2/TRBV6-3 | CASSPRGGSGTDTQYF | TGTGCCAGCAGCCCTCGGGGCGGGAGTGGCACAGATACGCAGTATTTT
. | TRBJ1-1 | TRBD1 | TRBV7-2 | CASSLDRDRGNTEAFF | TGTGCCAGCAGCTTAGACCGGGACAGGGGGAACACTGAAGCTTTCTTT
. | TRBJ1-2 | TRBD1 | TRBV4-3 | CASSQGDRANYGYTF | TGCGCCAGCAGCCAGGGGGACAGGGCTAACTATGGCTACACCTTC
. | TRBJ2-7 | . | TRBV18 | CASSPNRVGEQYF | TGTGCCAGCTCACCAAACAGGGTCGGTGAGCAGTACTTC
. | TRBJ2-7 | . | TRBV6-5 | CASSRDRRSSYEQYF | TGTGCCAGCAGCCGAGACAGGAGGAGCTCCTACGAGCAGTACTTC
. | TRBJ2-7 | TRBD1 | TRBV27 | CASSWGQSYEQYF | TGTGCCAGCAGTTGGGGACAGAGCTACGAGCAGTACTTC
. | TRBJ2-7 | TRBD2 | TRBV4-1 | CASSVLAGSYYEQYF | TGCGCCAGCAGCGTCTTAGCGGGAAGTTACTACGAGCAGTACTTC
. | TRBJ2-1 | TRBD2 | TRBV7-3 | CASSSSGRANEQFF | TGTGCCAGCAGCTCTAGCGGGAGGGCGAATGAGCAGTTCTTC
. | TRBJ2-5 | TRBD1 | TRBV29-1 | CSVPQGAMGGETQYF | TGCAGCGTTCCCCAGGGGGCTATGGGCGGCGAGACCCAGTACTTC
. | TRBJ2-7 | . | TRBV27 | CASRRSVGWNSYEQYF | TGTGCCAGCAGGCGATCGGTGGGCTGGAATTCCTACGAGCAGTACTTC
. | TRBJ2-1 | TRBD1 | TRBV4-1 | CASSQGRGTGGPGQYNEQFF | TGCGCCAGCAGCCAAGGACGGGGGACAGGGGGCCCCGGTCAATACAATGAGCAGTTCTTC
. | TRBJ1-2 | . | TRBV28 | CASSIPGQHYGYTF | TGTGCCAGCAGTATCCCGGGACAACACTATGGCTACACCTTC
once | TRBJ2-2 | . | TRBV5-8 | CASSLRGLHPLFF | TGTGCCAGCAGCTTGAGGGGACTTCACCCCCTGTTTTTT
once | TRBJ2-1 | . | TRBV27 | CASSGITSSYNEQFF | TGTGCCAGCAGCGGGATTACCAGCTCCTACAATGAGCAGTTCTTC
. | TRBJ2-5 | TRBD1 | TRBV7-3 | CASSSTGVETQYF | TGTGCCAGCAGCTCCACAGGGGTAGAGACCCAGTACTTC
. | TRBJ2-2 | . | TRBV19 | CASSIKGAGELFF | TGTGCCAGTAGTATAAAAGGGGCCGGGGAGCTGTTTTTT
. | TRBJ2-7 | TRBD1 | TRBV6-6 | CASSPTGTVSYEQYF | TGTGCCAGCAGCCCCACCGGGACAGTCTCCTACGAGCAGTACTTC
. | TRBJ1-1 | . | TRBV3-1/TRBV3-2 | CASSQVTVNTEAFF | TGTGCCAGCAGCCAAGTAACGGTGAACACTGAAGCTTTCTTT
. | TRBJ2-3 | TRBD2 | TRBV7-2 | CASSPSPRLAGGGDTQYF | TGTGCCAGCAGCCCTAGCCCTCGGTTAGCGGGAGGAGGAGATACGCAGTATTTT
. | TRBJ1-5 | TRBD1 | TRBV28 | CASTLARTGGQPQHF | TGTGCCAGCACCCTTGCGAGGACAGGGGGACAGCCCCAGCATTTT
. | TRBJ2-5 | TRBD1 | TRBV4-1 | CASSRTGVGETQYF | TGCGCCAGCAGCCGAACAGGGGTAGGAGAGACCCAGTACTTC
. | TRBJ1-5 | TRBD1 | TRBV5-8 | CASRSGTGWKPQHF | TGTGCCAGCAGGTCGGGGACAGGGTGGAAGCCCCAGCATTTT
. | TRBJ2-7 | . | TRBV6-5 | CATQVILTYEQYF | TGTGCCACACAGGTAATACTAACCTACGAGCAGTACTTC
. | TRBJ1-2 | . | TRBV6-6 | CASSYSTRDTYGYTF | TGTGCCAGCAGTTACTCGACCCGGGACACCTATGGCTACACCTTC
. | TRBJ1-1 | TRBD1 | TRBV10-3 | CAISARTGLGTMNTEAFF | TGTGCCATCAGCGCTAGGACAGGCCTGGGGACCATGAACACTGAAGCTTTCTTT
once | TRBJ1-1 | TRBD1 | TRBV7-9 | CASSSEHLQGRYTEAFF | TGTGCCAGCAGCTCCGAACATCTACAGGGGCGATACACTGAAGCTTTCTTT
. | TRBJ1-2 | TRBD1 | TRBV15 | CATSRHGQGANYGYTF | TGTGCCACCAGCAGACACGGACAGGGAGCTAACTATGGCTACACCTTC
. | TRBJ1-1 | . | TRBV6-5 | CASSYSVAANTEAFF | TGTGCCAGCAGTTACTCCGTCGCGGCGAACACTGAAGCTTTCTTT
. | TRBJ1-5 | TRBD1 | TRBV18 | CASSPDGQGHQPQHF | TGTGCCAGCTCACCAGACGGACAGGGTCATCAGCCCCAGCATTTT
. | TRBJ1-3 | TRBD1 | TRBV30 | CAWSWGTEGNTIYF | TGTGCCTGGAGTTGGGGGACAGAAGGAAACACCATATATTTT
. | TRBJ2-5 | . | TRBV2 | CASSGDSLEEYF | TGTGCCAGCAGTGGGGACTCCCTCGAGGAGTACTTC
. | TRBJ2-7 | TRBD2 | TRBV19 | CASSKGASGRSNLYEQYF | TGTGCCAGTAGTAAGGGGGCTAGCGGGAGATCAAACCTCTACGAGCAGTACTTC